Below are 22 T cell receptor beta chains sequenced from a single sample in a study of T cell repertoires in cytomegalovirus infection. TCRdb re-called the reads with MiXCR, one entry per CDR3 protein. The sample shows 230,000 or so distinct CDR3 sequences, over 15% of them seen only once. The sequenced sample consisted of CD8+ T cells from PBMCs. The receptors stem from a human donor in good health (CMV status not recorded). Some clones in this sample may be carry-over from other donors' samples.

There are a few counts of this clonotype. This chain joins TRBV19 and TRBJ1-2; D may be TRBD1 (6 bases). Trimming shortened V by 4 bases and J by 5 bases, and 17 bases separated the two germline ends. There are 15 residues in the CDR3. CDR1 and CDR2 from the germline V gene are LNHDA and SQIVND (reference sequence). The CDR3 nucleotides are TGTGCCAGTAGTAATCGTCGGGACATTACATATGGCTACACCTTC. Amino acids: CASSNRRDITYGYTF. Filled out from reference TRBV19 and TRBJ1-2, the complete variable domain reads DGGITQSPKYLFRKEGQNVTLSCEQNLNHDAMYWYRQDPGQGLRLIYYSQIVNDFQKGDIAEGYSVSREKKESFPLTVTSAQKNPTAFYLCASSNRRDITYGYTFGSGTRLTVV.

The chain has TRBV15 and TRBJ2-1; 12 nucleotides line up with TRBD2. Trimming at V came to 5 bases and at J to 3 bases, leaving 5 bases not matched to a gene. This CDR3 has 16 amino acids. The germline gives CDR1 LNHNV, CDR2 YYDKDF (reference sequence). CDR3 bases: TGTGCCACCAGCCCGCCGGGACTAGCGGGCTACAATGAGCAGTTCTTC. Its protein product is CATSPPGLAGYNEQFF.

This clonotype was detected ten times or more. The genes are TRBV7-2 and TRBJ2-7; no clear D gene. The V gene lost 1 base and the J gene lost 4 bases, with 11 bases spanning the gap. The CDR3 runs 14 residues. Looked up from germline, CDR1 is SGHTA and CDR2 is FQGNSA. Here the CDR3 reads CASSLGYSGYEQYF. In DNA, the CDR3 is TGTGCCAGCAGCTTAGGGTATTCGGGTTACGAGCAGTACTTC. The whole variable domain, remainder taken from reference TRBV7-2 and TRBJ2-7, is GAGVSQSPSNKVTEKGKDVELRCDPISGHTALYWYRQSLGQGLEFLIYFQGNSAPDKSGLPSDRFSAERTGGSVSTLTIQRTQQEDSAVYLCASSLGYSGYEQYFGPGTRLTVT.

This clonotype appeared many times. V is TRBV6-1 and J is TRBJ1-1; D is uncertain. The germline CDR1 and CDR2 sequences are MNHNS and SASEGT. With 3 bases removed from V and 4 bases from J, the gap between germline ends came to 18 bases. CDR3 length: 16 amino acids. In nucleotides, the CDR3 is TGTGCCAGCAGTGACTCCCCATACAGCCCTGCCACTGAAGCTTTCTTT. It codes for CASSDSPYSPATEAFF.

This chain connects TRBV19 to TRBJ2-7; 8 bases fit TRBD1. The trim removed 4 bases at V and 0 bases at J, leaving 2 bases unmatched. The CDR3 is 14 amino acids. Looked up from germline, CDR1 is LNHDA and CDR2 is SQIVND (reference sequence). CDR3 loop: CASSTGGPSYEQYF. CDR3 DNA sequence: TGTGCCAGTAGTACAGGGGGCCCCTCCTACGAGCAGTACTTC.

This clonotype occurred many times. The V call is TRBV28, the J call TRBJ2-7; 7 bases map to TRBD1. Germline V gene lookup returns CDR1 MDHEN and CDR2 SYDVKM. This CDR3 region has 14 residues. Trimming took 7 bases from V and 3 from J; bases not matched to a gene: 9. CDR3 amino acids: CASTQTGSLYEQYF. The CDR3 DNA follows: TGTGCCAGCACCCAGACAGGGAGTCTCTACGAGCAGTACTTC.

In its sample, this clonotype was seen a few times. The chain carries TRBV27 and TRBJ1-2; 11 nucleotides align to TRBD1. The CDR3 totals 15 residues. The J segment lost 4 bases and the V segment lost 5 bases, leaving 6 bases of the junction unmatched. Germline V gene lookup returns CDR1 MNHEY and CDR2 SMNVEV (reference sequence). CDR3 region: CASSGQGALGYGYTF. The DNA for the CDR3 is TGTGCCAGCAGTGGACAGGGGGCGCTTGGCTATGGCTACACCTTC.

The table lists this clonotype with many counts. The rearrangement uses TRBV4-1 and TRBJ1-5, with D unresolved. Trimming cost V 4 bases and J 4 bases, with 14 bases left between them. There are 15 residues in the CDR3. The germline V gene has CDR1 MGHRA and CDR2 YSYEKL. As DNA, the CDR3 is TGCGCCAGCAGCCCAGCCGGACGGACTAATCAGCCCCAGCATTTT. This encodes CASSPAGRTNQPQHF.

This clonotype showed up many times. CDR3 sequence (DNA): TGTGCCAGCAGGGTCGACGGGACCTACGAGCAGTACTTC. Translated, it gives CASRVDGTYEQYF. The chain combines TRBV28 with TRBJ2-7, with a tentative D call TRBD2 (5 bases). The CDR3 totals 13 residues. The V gene lost 6 bases and the J gene lost 2 bases, with 11 bases spanning the gap. In germline, CDR1 is MDHEN, CDR2 SYDVKM.

This clonotype appeared a few times. The rearrangement uses TRBV11-3 and TRBJ2-1; 13 bases agree with TRBD2. Germline CDR1 reads SGHNT; CDR2 reads YENEEA. The CDR3 spans 18 residues. V trimming: 2 bases; J trimming: 5 bases; junction bases outside the gene matches: 9. Here the CDR3 reads CASSLTSGGAPLDNEQFF. Written as DNA, the CDR3 is TGTGCCAGCAGCTTAACTAGCGGGGGGGCTCCGCTCGACAATGAGCAGTTCTTC.

A few counts support this clonotype. Here the CDR3 reads CASSLVPGGLPLNTEAFF. The CDR3 DNA reads as TGCGCCAGCAGCTTGGTACCAGGGGGCCTTCCCTTGAACACTGAAGCTTTCTTT. The chain joins TRBV5-1 to TRBJ1-1, with 8 positions matching TRBD1. Looked up from germline, CDR1 is SGHRS and CDR2 is YFSETQ. With V trimmed by 0 bases and J by 0 bases, 10 bases remained unmatched. The length of the CDR3 is 18 residues.

This rearrangement joins TRBV12-3 or TRBV12-4 to TRBJ1-1, with D perhaps TRBD1 (6 bases). Trimming took off 2 bases at V and 11 bases at J, with 18 bases between the two ends. The CDR3 spans 14 residues. CDR3 loop: CASSLWGRGADAFF. For the CDR3, the DNA is TGTGCCAGCAGTTTATGGGGAAGGGGGGCCGATGCTTTCTTT.

The chain links TRBV29-1 to TRBJ2-7; 10 bases agree with TRBD1. From germline, CDR1 is SQVTM and CDR2 ANQGSEA. This CDR3 is 13 amino acids long. V trimming: 6 bases; J trimming: 2 bases; junction bases outside the gene matches: 4. The CDR3 loop is CSVNGQGAYEQYF. In DNA, the CDR3 is TGCAGCGTAAACGGACAGGGGGCCTACGAGCAGTACTTC.

At least ten counts were recorded for this clonotype. This chain connects TRBV5-1 to TRBJ2-7, with D possibly matching TRBD1 (7 bases). The V and J ends lost 2 bases and 6 bases respectively, with 15 bases between them. Germline V lookup: CDR1 SGHRS, CDR2 YFSETQ. The CDR3 contains 14 residues. CDR3 sequence: CASSLAGGYVEQYF. As DNA, the CDR3 is TGCGCCAGCAGCTTAGCAGGGGGGTACGTCGAGCAGTACTTC.

This clonotype was observed a handful of times. V gene TRBV7-6 combines with J gene TRBJ2-1, with D perhaps TRBD2 (6 bases). Germline V gives CDR1 SGHVS, CDR2 FNYEAQ. CDR3 length: 15 residues. V lost 5 bases to trimming and J lost 6 bases, with 17 bases between them. CDR3 in amino acids: CASSLAGHPLNEQFF. The CDR3 DNA reads as TGTGCCAGCAGCCTTGCGGGGCACCCTCTCAATGAGCAGTTCTTC.

This clonotype came up many times. The CDR3 loop reads CASSDPGRVNEKLFF. CDR3 nucleotides: TGTGCCAGCAGCGACCCGGGACGGGTTAATGAAAAACTGTTTTTT. The V gene is TRBV28, the J gene TRBJ1-4; tentative D call: TRBD1 (5 bases). CDR1 and CDR2 (germline): MDHEN, SYDVKM. V was clipped by 6 bases and J by 4 bases, with 15 bases between them. The CDR3 is made up of 15 amino acids.

Points on this clonotype: Compared with germline, one end of the junction differs, possibly owing to a read error. This chain connects TRBV5-6 to TRBJ2-5; D is unclear. CDR3 size: 15 residues. Germline values: CDR1 SGHDT, CDR2 YYEEEE. The CDR3 DNA follows: TGTGTCAGCAGCCCCGGGCTGGCCGATCAAGAGACCCAGTACTTC. Protein: CVSSPGLADQETQYF.

This clonotype was counted between two and nine times. The V call is TRBV2, the J call TRBJ2-3; 13 positions match TRBD2. Losses at the gene ends were 6 bases for V and 4 bases for J; bases not matched to a gene: 4. The CDR3 covers 15 residues. Germline loops: CDR1 SNHLY, CDR2 FYNNEI. Written as DNA, the CDR3 is TGTGCCAGCAGCGGACTAGCGGGGGTATCAGATACGCAGTATTTT. Translation: CASSGLAGVSDTQYF. The variable domain in full, with the rest retrieved from reference TRBV2 and TRBJ2-3, is EPEVTQTPSHQVTQMGQEVILRCVPISNHLYFYWYRQILGQKVEFLVSFYNNEISEKSEIFDDQFSVERPDGSNFTLKIRSTKLEDSAMYFCASSGLAGVSDTQYFGPGTRLTVL.

This clonotype was seen many times. J is TRBJ2-5 and V is TRBV7-8; TRBD1 might be the D (5 bases). The CDR3 runs 15 residues. The V and J ends lost 1 base and 8 bases respectively, with 17 bases between them. The germline gives CDR1 SGHVS, CDR2 FQNEAQ. CDR3 residues: CASSLGGSFRSTQYF. CDR3 coding DNA: TGTGCCAGCAGCTTAGGGGGCAGCTTCCGAAGCACCCAGTACTTC.

This clonotype was seen many times. This chain joins TRBV7-6 and TRBJ1-1, with 8 nucleotides matching TRBD1. The CDR3 totals 15 residues. The germline V gene has CDR1 SGHVS and CDR2 FNYEAQ. V lost 4 bases, J lost 2 bases, and 6 bases stayed unmatched. CDR3 coding DNA: TGTGCCAGCAGCTCGAATCAGGGGGCTAACACTGAAGCTTTCTTT. Its protein product is CASSSNQGANTEAFF. The entire variable domain, with the rest obtained from reference TRBV7-6 and TRBJ1-1, is as follows: GAGVSQSPRYKVTKRGQDVALRCDPISGHVSLYWYRQALGQGPEFLTYFNYEAQQDKSGLPNDRFSAERPEGSISTLTIQRTEQRDSAMYRCASSSNQGANTEAFFGQGTRLTVV.

This clonotype was found many times. The chain uses TRBV2 and TRBJ2-1, with D perhaps assigned TRBD1 or TRBD2 (6 bases each). The CDR3 covers 15 residues. The ends were cut back, 1 base at V and 6 bases at J, with 13 bases in the middle. Germline assignment: CDR1 SNHLY and CDR2 FYNNEI. In DNA form, the CDR3 reads TGTGCCAGCAGTGAAGGTGGGGGGCGCGGCAATGAGCAGTTCTTC. This codes for CASSEGGGRGNEQFF.

This clonotype has just a few counts. The chain recombines TRBV7-6 with TRBJ2-7; 7 positions agree with TRBD1. The CDR3 covers 17 residues. From germline, CDR1 is SGHVS and CDR2 FNYEAQ. With 8 bases clipped from V and 6 bases from J, the junction kept 22 bases outside the gene matches. CDR3 residues: CASGPHRQGVSQGEQYF. CDR3 DNA sequence: TGTGCCAGCGGGCCTCATCGACAGGGTGTTTCGCAAGGCGAGCAGTACTTC.